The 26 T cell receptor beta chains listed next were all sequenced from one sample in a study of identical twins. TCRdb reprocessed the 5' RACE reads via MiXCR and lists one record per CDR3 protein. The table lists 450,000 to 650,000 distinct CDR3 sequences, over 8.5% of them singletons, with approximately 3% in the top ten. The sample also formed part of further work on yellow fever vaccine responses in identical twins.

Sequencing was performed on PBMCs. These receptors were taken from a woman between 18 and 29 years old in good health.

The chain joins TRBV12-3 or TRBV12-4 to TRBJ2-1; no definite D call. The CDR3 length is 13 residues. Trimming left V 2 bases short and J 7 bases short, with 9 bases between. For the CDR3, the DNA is TGTGCCAGCAGTTTATGGGGTTATAATGAGCAGTTCTTC. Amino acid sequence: CASSLWGYNEQFF.

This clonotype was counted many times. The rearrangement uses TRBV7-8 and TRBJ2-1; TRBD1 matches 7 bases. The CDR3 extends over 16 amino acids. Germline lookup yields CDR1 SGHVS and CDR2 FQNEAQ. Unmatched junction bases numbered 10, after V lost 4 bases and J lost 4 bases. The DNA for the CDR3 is TGTGCCAGCAGCTCAATCACAGGGGACCCGTACAATGAGCAGTTCTTC. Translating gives CASSSITGDPYNEQFF. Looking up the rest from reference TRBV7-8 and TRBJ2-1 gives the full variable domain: GAGVSQSPRYKVAKRGQDVALRCDPISGHVSLFWYQQALGQGPEFLTYFQNEAQLDKSGLPSDRFFAERPEGSVSTLKIQRTQQEDSAVYLCASSSITGDPYNEQFFGPGTRLTVL.

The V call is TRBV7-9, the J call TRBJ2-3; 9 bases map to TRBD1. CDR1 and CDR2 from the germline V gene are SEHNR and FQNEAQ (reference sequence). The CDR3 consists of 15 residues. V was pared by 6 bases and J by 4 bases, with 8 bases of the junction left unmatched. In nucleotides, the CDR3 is TGTGCCAGCAGTACAGGGGGCAGAGGGTCAGATACGCAGTATTTT. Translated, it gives CASSTGGRGSDTQYF.

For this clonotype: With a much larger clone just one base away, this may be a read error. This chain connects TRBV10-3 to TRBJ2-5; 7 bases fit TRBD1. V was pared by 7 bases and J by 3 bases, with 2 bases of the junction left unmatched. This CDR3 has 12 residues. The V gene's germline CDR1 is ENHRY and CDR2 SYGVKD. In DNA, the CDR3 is TGTGCCATCATAGACAGGGAAGAGACCCAGTACTTC. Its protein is CAIIDREETQYF.

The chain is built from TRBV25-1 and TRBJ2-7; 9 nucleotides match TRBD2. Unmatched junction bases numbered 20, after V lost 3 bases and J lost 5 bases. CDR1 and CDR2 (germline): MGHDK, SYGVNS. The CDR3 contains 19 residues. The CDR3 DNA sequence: TGTGCCAGCAGTGAGGGAGGGGGGGGTAGCGGGAGACTTTTCGACGAGCAGTACTTC. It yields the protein CASSEGGGGSGRLFDEQYF.

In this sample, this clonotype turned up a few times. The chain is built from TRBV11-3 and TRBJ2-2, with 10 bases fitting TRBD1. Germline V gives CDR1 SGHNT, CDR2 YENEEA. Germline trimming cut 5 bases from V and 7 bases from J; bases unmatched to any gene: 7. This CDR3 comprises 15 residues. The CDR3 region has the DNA TGTGCCAGCAGCATGACAGGGGGCGTGAGCGGGGAGCTGTTTTTT. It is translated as CASSMTGGVSGELFF.

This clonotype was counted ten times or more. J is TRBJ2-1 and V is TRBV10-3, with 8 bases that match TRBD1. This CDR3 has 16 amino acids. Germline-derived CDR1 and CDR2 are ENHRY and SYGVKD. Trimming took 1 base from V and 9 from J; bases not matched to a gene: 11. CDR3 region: CAISELAGGDLPEQFF. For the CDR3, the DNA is TGTGCCATCAGTGAGTTGGCAGGGGGCGATCTTCCTGAGCAGTTCTTC.

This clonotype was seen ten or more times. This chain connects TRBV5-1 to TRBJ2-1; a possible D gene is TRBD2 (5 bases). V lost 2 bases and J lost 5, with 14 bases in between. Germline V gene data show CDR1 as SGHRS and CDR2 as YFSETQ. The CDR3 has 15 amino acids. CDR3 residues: CASSFKSGSHNEQFF. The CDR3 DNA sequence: TGCGCCAGCAGCTTTAAAAGCGGCAGCCACAATGAGCAGTTCTTC. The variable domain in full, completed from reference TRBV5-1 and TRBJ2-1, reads KAGVTQTPRYLIKTRGQQVTLSCSPISGHRSVSWYQQTPGQGLQFLFEYFSETQRNKGNFPGRFSGRQFSNSRSEMNVSTLELGDSALYLCASSFKSGSHNEQFFGPGTRLTVL.

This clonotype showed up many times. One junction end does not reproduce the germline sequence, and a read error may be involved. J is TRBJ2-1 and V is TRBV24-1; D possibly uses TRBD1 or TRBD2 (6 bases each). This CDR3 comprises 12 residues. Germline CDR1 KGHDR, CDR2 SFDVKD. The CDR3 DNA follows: TGTGCCACCAGTGATTTGTCGGGGGCTCGGTCCTTC. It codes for CATSDLSGARSF.

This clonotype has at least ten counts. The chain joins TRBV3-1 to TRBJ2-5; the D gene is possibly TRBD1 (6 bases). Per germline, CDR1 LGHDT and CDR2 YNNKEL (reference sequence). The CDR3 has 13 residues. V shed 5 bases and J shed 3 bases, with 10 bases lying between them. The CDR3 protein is CASSFWTEETQYF. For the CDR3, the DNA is TGTGCCAGCAGCTTTTGGACAGAAGAGACCCAGTACTTC.

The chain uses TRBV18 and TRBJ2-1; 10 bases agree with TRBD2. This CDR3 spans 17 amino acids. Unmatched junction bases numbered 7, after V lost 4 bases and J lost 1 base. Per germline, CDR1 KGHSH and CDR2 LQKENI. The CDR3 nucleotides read TGTGCCAGCTCACGGCAGCGGACTAGCGGATCCTACAATGAGCAGTTCTTC. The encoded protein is CASSRQRTSGSYNEQFF.

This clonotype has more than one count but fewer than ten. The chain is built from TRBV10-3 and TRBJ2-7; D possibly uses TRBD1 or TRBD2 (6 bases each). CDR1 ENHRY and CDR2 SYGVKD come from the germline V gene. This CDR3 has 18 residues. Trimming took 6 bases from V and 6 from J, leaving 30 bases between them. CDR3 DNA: TGTGCCATCAGCGGGGGCCGGGACGCCTCTTTTAGCTTCGCCGAGCAGTACTTC. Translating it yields CAISGGRDASFSFAEQYF.

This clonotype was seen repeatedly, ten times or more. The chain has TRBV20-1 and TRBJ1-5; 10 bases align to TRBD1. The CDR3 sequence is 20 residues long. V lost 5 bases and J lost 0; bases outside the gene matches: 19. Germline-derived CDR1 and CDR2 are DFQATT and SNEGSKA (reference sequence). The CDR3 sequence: CSAQNINRDRGTASNQPQHF. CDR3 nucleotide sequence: TGCAGTGCTCAAAACATCAACCGGGACAGGGGCACTGCTAGCAATCAGCCCCAGCATTTT.

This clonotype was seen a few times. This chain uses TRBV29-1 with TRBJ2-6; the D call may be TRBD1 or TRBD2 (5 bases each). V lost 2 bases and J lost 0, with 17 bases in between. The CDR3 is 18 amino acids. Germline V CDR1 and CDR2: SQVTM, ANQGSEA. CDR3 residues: CSVESHGASSSGANVLTF. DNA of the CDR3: TGCAGCGTTGAATCCCACGGGGCCTCCTCCTCTGGGGCCAACGTCCTGACTTTC.

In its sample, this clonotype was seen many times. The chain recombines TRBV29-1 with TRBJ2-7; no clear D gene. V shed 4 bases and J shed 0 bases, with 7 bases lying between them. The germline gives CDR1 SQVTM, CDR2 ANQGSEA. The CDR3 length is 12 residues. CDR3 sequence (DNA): TGCAGCGTTGCAGGCAGCTCCTACGAGCAGTACTTC. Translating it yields CSVAGSSYEQYF.

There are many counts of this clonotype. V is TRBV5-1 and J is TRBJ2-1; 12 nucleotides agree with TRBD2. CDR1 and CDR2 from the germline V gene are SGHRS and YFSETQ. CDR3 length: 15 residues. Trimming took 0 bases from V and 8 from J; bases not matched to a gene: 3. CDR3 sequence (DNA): TGCGCCAGCAGCTTGGGACTAGCGGGGGTTGATGAGCAGTTCTTC. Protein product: CASSLGLAGVDEQFF.

The DNA of the CDR3 is TGTGCCAGCAGCCAAATAGCGGGACAGGGAAAGGACGAGCAGTACTTC. This sequence encodes CASSQIAGQGKDEQYF. The chain joins TRBV3-1 to TRBJ2-7; maybe TRBD1 (9 bases). The CDR3 sequence is 16 residues long. Trimming removed 2 bases from V and 5 bases from J, with 19 bases in between. The germline CDR1 and CDR2 sequences are LGHDT and YNNKEL (reference sequence).

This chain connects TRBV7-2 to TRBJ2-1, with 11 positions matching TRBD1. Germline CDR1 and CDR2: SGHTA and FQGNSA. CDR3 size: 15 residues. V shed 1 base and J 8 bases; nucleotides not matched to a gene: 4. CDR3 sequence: CASSLVGQGAYEQFF. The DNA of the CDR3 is TGTGCCAGCAGCTTAGTCGGACAGGGGGCCTATGAGCAGTTCTTC.

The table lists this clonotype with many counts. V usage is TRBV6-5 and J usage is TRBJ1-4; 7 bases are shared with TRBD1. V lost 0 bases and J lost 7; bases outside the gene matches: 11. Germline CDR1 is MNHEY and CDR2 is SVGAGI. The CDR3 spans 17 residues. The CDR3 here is CASSYSMGGGGGEKLFF. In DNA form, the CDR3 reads TGTGCCAGCAGTTACTCGATGGGAGGAGGGGGCGGTGAAAAACTGTTTTTT.

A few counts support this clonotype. CDR3 sequence: CASSDRTGEKNTEAFF. The CDR3 region has the DNA TGTGCCAGCAGTGACAGGACAGGAGAAAAGAACACTGAAGCTTTCTTT. The chain couples TRBV12-3 or TRBV12-4 to TRBJ1-1, with 7 bases lining up with TRBD1. With V trimmed by 5 bases and J by 1 base, 10 bases remained unmatched. The CDR3 is 16 amino acids.

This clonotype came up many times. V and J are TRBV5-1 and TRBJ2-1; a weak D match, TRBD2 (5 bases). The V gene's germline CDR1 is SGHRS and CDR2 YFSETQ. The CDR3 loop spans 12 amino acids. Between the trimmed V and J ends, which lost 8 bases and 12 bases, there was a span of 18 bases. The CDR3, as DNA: TGCGCCAGTCGGTCCGGGGAAGGTGGGCAGTTCTTC. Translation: CASRSGEGGQFF. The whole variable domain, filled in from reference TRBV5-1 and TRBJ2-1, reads KAGVTQTPRYLIKTRGQQVTLSCSPISGHRSVSWYQQTPGQGLQFLFEYFSETQRNKGNFPGRFSGRQFSNSRSEMNVSTLELGDSALYLCASRSGEGGQFFGPGTRLTVL.

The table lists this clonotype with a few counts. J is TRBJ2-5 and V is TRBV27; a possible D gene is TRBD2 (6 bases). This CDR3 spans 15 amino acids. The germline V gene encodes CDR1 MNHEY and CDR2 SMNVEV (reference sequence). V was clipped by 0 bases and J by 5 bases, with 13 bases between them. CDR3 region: CASSLSIGSVETQYF. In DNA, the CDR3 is TGTGCCAGCAGTTTATCAATCGGGAGTGTCGAGACCCAGTACTTC.

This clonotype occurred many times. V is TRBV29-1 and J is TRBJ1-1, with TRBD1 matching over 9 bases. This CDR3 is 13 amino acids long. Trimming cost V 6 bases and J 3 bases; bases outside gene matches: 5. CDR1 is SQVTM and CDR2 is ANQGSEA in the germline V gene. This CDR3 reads CSVRQGEYTEAFF. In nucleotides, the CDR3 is TGCAGCGTAAGACAGGGGGAGTACACTGAAGCTTTCTTT.

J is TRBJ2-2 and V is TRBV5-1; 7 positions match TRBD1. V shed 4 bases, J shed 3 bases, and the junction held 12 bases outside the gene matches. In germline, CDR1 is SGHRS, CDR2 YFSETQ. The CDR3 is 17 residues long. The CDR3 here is CASSIQRQGTHTGELFF. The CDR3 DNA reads TGCGCCAGCAGCATTCAGCGACAGGGCACGCACACCGGGGAGCTGTTTTTT.

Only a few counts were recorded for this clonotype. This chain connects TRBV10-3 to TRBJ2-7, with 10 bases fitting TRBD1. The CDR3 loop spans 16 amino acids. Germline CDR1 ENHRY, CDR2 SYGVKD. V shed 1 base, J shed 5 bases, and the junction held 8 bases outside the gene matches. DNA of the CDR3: TGTGCCATCAGTGAGTGGGGCCGGGACAGGGGACACGAGCAGTACTTC. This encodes CAISEWGRDRGHEQYF.

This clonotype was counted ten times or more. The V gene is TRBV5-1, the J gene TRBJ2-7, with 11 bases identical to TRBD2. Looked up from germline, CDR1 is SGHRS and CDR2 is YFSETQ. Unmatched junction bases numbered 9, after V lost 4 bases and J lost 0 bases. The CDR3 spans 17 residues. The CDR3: CASSPGLAGQSSYEQYF. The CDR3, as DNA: TGCGCCAGCAGCCCAGGACTAGCGGGTCAGAGCTCCTACGAGCAGTACTTC.